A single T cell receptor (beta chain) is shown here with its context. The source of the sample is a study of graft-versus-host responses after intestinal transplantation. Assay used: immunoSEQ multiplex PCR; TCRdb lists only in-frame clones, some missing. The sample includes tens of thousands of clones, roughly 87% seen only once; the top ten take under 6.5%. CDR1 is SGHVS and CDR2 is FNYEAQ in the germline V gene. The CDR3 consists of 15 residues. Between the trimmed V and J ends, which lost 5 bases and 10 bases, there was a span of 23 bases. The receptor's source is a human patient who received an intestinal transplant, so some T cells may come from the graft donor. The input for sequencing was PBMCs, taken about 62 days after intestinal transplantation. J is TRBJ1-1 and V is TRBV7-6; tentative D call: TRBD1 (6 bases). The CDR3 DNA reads TGTGCCAGCAGCGCAGGGGACATCTGGGCGTTCGGAGCTTTCTTT. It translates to CASSAGDIWAFGAFF.